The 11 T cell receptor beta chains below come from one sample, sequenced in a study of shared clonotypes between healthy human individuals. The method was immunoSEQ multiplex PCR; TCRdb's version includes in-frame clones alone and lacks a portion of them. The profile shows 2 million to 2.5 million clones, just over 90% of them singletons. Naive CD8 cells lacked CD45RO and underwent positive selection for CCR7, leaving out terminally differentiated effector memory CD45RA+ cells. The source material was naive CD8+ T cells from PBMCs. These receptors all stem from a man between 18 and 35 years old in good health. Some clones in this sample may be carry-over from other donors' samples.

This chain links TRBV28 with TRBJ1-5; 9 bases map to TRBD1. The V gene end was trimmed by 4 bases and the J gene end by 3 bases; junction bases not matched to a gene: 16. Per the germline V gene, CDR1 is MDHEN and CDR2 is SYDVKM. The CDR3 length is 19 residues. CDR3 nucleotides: TGTGCCAGCAGTTCCGCCCGCCCAGGACAGGGGCGTTTCAATCAGCCCCAGCATTTT. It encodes CASSSARPGQGRFNQPQHF.

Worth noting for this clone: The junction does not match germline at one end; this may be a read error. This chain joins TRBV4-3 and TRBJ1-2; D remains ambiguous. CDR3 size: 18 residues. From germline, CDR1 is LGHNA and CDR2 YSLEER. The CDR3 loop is CASSQTSRTHDPKYGYTF. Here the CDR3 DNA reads TGCGCCAGCAGCCAGACGAGCCGGACCCACGACCCTAAATATGGCTACACCTTC.

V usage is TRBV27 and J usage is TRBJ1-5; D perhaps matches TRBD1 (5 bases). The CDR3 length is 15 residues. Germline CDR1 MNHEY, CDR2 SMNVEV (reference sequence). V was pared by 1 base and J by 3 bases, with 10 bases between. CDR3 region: CASSLFRVPNQPQHF. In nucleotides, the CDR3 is TGTGCCAGCAGTTTATTCAGGGTCCCCAATCAGCCCCAGCATTTT.

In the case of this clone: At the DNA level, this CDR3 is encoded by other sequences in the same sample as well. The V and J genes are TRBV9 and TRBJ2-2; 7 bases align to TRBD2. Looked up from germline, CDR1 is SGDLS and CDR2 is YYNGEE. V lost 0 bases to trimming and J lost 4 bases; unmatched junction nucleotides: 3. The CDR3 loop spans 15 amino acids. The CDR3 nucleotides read TGTGCCAGCAGCGTAGCTGGGGGGGGCACCGGGGAGCTGTTTTTT. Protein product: CASSVAGGGTGELFF.

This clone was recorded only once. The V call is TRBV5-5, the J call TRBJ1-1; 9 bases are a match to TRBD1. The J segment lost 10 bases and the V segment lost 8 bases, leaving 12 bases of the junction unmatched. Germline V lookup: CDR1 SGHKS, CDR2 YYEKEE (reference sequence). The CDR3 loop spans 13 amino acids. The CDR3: CASTGGAQAGAFF. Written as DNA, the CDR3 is TGTGCCAGTACAGGGGGCGCACAGGCTGGAGCTTTCTTT. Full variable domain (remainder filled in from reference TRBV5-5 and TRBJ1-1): DAGVTQSPTHLIKTRGQQVTLRCSPISGHKSVSWYQQVLGQGPQFIFQYYEKEERGRGNFPDRFSARQFPNYSSELNVNALLLGDSALYLCASTGGAQAGAFFGQGTRLTVV.

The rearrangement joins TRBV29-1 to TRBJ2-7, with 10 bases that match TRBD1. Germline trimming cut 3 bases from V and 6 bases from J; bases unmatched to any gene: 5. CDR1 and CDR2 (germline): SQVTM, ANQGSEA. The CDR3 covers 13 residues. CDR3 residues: CSVEETGGFEQYF. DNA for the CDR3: TGCAGCGTTGAGGAGACAGGGGGCTTCGAGCAGTACTTC.

The CDR3 sequence: CASSVTEEEPQHF. DNA of the CDR3: TGTGCCAGCAGCGTCACAGAGGAGGAGCCCCAGCATTTT. This chain joins TRBV2 and TRBJ1-5; D is uncertain. The germline V gene encodes CDR1 SNHLY and CDR2 FYNNEI. Trimming pared 6 bases from V and 8 bases from J, leaving 14 bases between. This CDR3 region has 13 residues.

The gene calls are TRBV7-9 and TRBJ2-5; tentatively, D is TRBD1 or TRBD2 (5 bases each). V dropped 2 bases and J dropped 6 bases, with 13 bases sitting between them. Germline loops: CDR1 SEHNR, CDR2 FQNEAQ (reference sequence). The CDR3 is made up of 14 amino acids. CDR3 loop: CASSLNEGRKTQYF. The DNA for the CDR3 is TGTGCCAGCAGCTTAAACGAGGGGCGGAAGACCCAGTACTTC. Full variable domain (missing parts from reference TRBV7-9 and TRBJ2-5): DTGVSQNPRHKITKRGQNVTFRCDPISEHNRLYWYRQTLGQGPEFLTYFQNEAQLEKSRLLSDRFSAERPKGSFSTLEIQRTEQGDSAMYLCASSLNEGRKTQYFGPGTRLLVL.

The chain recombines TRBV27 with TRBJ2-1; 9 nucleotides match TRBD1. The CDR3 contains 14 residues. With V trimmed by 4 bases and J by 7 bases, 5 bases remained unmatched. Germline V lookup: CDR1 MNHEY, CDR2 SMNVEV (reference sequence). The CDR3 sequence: CASSSRTGENEQFF. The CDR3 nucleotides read TGTGCCAGCAGTTCCCGGACAGGGGAGAATGAGCAGTTCTTC.

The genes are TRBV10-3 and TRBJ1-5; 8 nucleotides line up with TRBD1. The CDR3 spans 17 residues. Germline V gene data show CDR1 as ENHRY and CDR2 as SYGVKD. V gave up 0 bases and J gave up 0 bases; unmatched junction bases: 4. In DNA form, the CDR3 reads TGTGCCATCAGTGAGTCCTTGACAGGGGATAGCAATCAGCCCCAGCATTTT. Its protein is CAISESLTGDSNQPQHF.

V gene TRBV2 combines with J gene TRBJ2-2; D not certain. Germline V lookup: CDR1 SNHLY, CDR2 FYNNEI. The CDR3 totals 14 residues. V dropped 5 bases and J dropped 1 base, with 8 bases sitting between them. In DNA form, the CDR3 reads TGTGCCAGCAGTCCACACAGGAACACCGGGGAGCTGTTTTTT. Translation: CASSPHRNTGELFF.